This T cell receptor (beta chain) is from a study of T cell responses to AZD1222 COVID-19 vaccine (dated by TCRdb to the early 2020s). With respect to the entire study: A total of about 250 trial participants underwent TCR sequencing, of whom 207 had received two doses of AZD1222 and some 25 had received two doses of the MenACWY control vaccine. Trial participants were enrolled by age into subgroups of 18-55, 56-69 and 70-plus years, and approximately 150, 30 and 60 TCR-sequenced participants, respectively, were included in these subgroups. General study outcomes and caveats: CD4 TCRs associated with the vaccine covered the entire spike protein, and the dominant responses were in regions 160-218 and 743-854. Epitopes outside the regions mutated in the B.1.351 and B.1.1.7 variants were reportedly recognized by nearly half of the unique spike-specific TCRs. Participants were mostly white British, with more females than males. The authors suggested clonal diversity may have been underestimated. Only 5 to 7 AZD1222 recipients were SARS-CoV-2 seropositive at baseline, limiting conclusions about previously exposed vaccinees. A significant rise in spike-specific TCR breadth and depth was observed after two AZD1222 doses relative to day 0 and relative to MenACWY recipients. In the small 56-69-year group, the increase in depth fell short of significance, most likely because of low power. Because no day 14 peak-response samples were available, the repertoires could be characterized only after the peak T cell response.

By its share of the sample, this clone is large (0.1 to 1%). Its cognate antigen has yet to be identified. No base quality information exists; no much larger clone differs at one position. According to the germline V gene (reference sequence), CDR1 reads SEHNR and CDR2 reads FQNEAQ. The junction shows trimming of 5 bases on V and 5 bases on J, plus 15 bases between the germline ends. Its CDR3 holds 15 amino acids, cysteine through phenylalanine. Only the CDR3 region is kept as DNA, spanning 45 bases read in frame from base 1. The CDR3 regions of human TCRbeta chains were subjected to immunosequencing. Under the source paper's analysis protocol: TCRs in the repertoires were compared against a reference library of SARS-CoV-2-specific TCRs that had been generated with the MIRA antigen-specificity platform. Breadth meant the fraction of unique TCRs that were SARS-CoV-2-associated, whereas depth meant the fraction of total T cells that were SARS-CoV-2-associated. Using the MIRA data, each spike-specific TCR was mapped to the spike region that the TCR reacts to and placed in a CD4 or CD8 class. Log10-transformed breadth and depth values were compared by one-way ANOVA with Sidak's multiple comparisons tests. TCRdb stores this immuneACCESS table with in-frame sequences only. Part of the clones is absent; in the studies checked, under half of the shortfall reflects unresolved V genes, and no reason is known for the rest. V and J calls and clone size follow that table, whereas D and trimming were derived from the DNA. Recorded for this sample are about 50,000 clones; more than 80% of them occurred a single time. Around 20% of the sample is held by the ten biggest clonotypes.

Explained via the paper, the time point label denotes: baseline before first vaccination. The meaning of the sample's treatment or condition label: meningococcal conjugate vaccine given as trial control. Vaccinee samples were obtained from the UK trials COV001 and COV002, which included a single-blind randomized controlled phase 2/3 trial of AZD1222 (ChAdOx1 nCoV-19) in healthy adults. Trial participant PBMC samples were collected at day 0 and day 28 after the second dose for TCRbeta chain sequencing. This sequence originates from an adult in good health. The specimen comprised peripheral blood, sampled on day 0 of MenACWY control vaccination. The chain uses TRBV7-9 and TRBJ1-4, and TRBD1 may be the D gene, going by 5 matching bases. The nucleotide sequence reads as follows: TGTGCCAGCAGCCCAAGGGGTGGCGGAAATGAAAAACTGTTTTTT. Translation gives CASSPRGGGNEKLFF.